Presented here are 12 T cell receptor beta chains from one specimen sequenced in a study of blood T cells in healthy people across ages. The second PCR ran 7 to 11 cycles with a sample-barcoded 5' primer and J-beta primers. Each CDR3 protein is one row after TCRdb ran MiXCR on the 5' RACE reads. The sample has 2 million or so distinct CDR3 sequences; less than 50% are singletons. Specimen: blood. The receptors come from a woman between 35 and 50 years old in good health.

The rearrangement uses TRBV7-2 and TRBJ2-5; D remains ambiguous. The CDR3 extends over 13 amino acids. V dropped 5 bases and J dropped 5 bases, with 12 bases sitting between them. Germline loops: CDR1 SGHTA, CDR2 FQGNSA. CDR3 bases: TGTGCCAGCAGCCCCGCAGCCCATGAGACCCAGTACTTC. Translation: CASSPAAHETQYF.

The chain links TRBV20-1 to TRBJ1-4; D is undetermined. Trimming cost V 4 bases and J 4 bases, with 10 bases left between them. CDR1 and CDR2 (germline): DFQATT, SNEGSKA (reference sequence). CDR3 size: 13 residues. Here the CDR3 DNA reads TGCAGTGCTATAGGCCAGAATAATGAAAAACTGTTTTTT. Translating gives CSAIGQNNEKLFF.

In DNA, the CDR3 is TGCAGTGCTAGCAAGACAGGGGGCGCGGAGACCCAGTACTTC. It encodes CSASKTGGAETQYF. The chain has TRBV20-1 and TRBJ2-5; 10 bases map to TRBD1. Germline V gene sequence: CDR1 DFQATT, CDR2 SNEGSKA (reference sequence). There are 14 residues in the CDR3. Germline trimming cut 3 bases from V and 5 bases from J; bases unmatched to any gene: 6.

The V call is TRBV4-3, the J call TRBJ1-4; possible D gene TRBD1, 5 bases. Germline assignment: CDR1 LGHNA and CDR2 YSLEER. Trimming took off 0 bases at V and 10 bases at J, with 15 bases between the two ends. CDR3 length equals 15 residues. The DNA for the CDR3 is TGCGCCAGCAGCCAAGATGTCGGGGGGTTGGGAAAACTGTTTTTT. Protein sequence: CASSQDVGGLGKLFF.

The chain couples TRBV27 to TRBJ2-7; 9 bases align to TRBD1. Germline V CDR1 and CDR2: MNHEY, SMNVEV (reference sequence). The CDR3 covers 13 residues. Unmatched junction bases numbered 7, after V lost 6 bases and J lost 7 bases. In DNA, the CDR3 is TGTGCCAGCAGCCGGACAGGGGAGAGGGAGCAGTACTTC. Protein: CASSRTGEREQYF.

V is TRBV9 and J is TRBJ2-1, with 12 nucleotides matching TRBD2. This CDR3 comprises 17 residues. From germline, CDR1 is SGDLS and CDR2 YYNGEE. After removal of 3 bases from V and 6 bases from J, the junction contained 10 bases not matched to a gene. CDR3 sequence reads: CASSADPGTSGPNEQFF. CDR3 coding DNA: TGTGCCAGCAGCGCTGATCCCGGGACTAGCGGGCCCAATGAGCAGTTCTTC.

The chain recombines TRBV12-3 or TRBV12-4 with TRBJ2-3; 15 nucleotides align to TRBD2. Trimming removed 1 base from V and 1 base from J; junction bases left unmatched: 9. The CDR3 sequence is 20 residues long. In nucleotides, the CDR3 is TGTGCCAGCAGTTTAGGCTTAGGACTAGCGGGGGGGTTTGGCACAGATACGCAGTATTTT. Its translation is CASSLGLGLAGGFGTDTQYF.

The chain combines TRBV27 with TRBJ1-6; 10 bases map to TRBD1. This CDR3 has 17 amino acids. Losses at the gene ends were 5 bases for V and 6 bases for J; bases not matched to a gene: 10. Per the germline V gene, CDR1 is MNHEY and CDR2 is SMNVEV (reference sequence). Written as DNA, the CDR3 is TGTGCCAGCAGTATTTATGGACAGGGGGATTTTAATTCACCCCTCCACTTT. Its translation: CASSIYGQGDFNSPLHF.

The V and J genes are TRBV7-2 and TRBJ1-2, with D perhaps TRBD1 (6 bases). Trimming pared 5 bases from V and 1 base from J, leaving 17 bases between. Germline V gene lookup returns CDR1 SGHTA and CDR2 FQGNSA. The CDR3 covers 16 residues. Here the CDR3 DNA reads TGTGCCAGCAGCGCTCTAGGGTCAGGGGTTAACTATGGCTACACCTTC. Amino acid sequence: CASSALGSGVNYGYTF.

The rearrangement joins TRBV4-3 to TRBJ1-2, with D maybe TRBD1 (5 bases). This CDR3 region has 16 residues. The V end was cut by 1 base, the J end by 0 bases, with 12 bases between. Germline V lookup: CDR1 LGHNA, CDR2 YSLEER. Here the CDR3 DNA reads TGCGCCAGCAGCCAAGCGGGGGGAGCAGCTAACTATGGCTACACCTTC. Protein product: CASSQAGGAANYGYTF.

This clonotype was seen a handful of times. CDR3 bases: TGTGCCAGCAATCTACAGGGTCACAATGAGCAGTTCTTC. Protein: CASNLQGHNEQFF. The chain links TRBV25-1 to TRBJ2-1; perhaps TRBD1 as D (6 bases). The germline CDR1 and CDR2 sequences are MGHDK and SYGVNS. This CDR3 comprises 13 residues. The V end lost 7 bases, the J end lost 5 bases, and 12 bases lay between the germline ends.

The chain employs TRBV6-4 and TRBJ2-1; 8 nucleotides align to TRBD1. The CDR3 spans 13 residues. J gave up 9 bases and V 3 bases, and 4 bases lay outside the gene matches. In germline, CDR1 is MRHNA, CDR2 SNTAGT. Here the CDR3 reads CASSDGTGTEQFF. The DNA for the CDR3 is TGTGCCAGCAGTGATGGGACAGGCACTGAGCAGTTCTTC.